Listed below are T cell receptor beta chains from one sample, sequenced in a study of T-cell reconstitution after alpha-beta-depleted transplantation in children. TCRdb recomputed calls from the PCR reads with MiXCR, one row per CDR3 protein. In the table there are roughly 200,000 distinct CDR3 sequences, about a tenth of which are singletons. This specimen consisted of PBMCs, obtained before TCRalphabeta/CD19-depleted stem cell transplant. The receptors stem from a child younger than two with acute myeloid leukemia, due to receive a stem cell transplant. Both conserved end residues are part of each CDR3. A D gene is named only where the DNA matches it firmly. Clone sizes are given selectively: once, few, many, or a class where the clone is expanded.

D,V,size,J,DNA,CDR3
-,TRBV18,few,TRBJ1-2,TGTGCCAGCTCACCATCGGGGCGAGATGGCTACACCTTC,CASSPSGRDGYTF
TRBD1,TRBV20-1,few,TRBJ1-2,TGCAGTGCTTTACGACAGGGTCGAGGCTACACCTTC,CSALRQGRGYTF
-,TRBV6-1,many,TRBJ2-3,TGTGCCAGCAGTTCCACAGATACGCAGTATTTT,CASSSTDTQYF
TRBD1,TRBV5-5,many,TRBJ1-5,TGTGCCAGCAGCCCAGACAGGGCCAATCAGCCCCAGCATTTT,CASSPDRANQPQHF
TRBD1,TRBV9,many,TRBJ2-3,TGTGCCAGCAGCGCCCGACAGGGGGCCACAGATACGCAGTATTTT,CASSARQGATDTQYF
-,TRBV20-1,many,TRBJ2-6,TGCAGTGCTAGTAACACCCTCTCTGGGGCCAACGTCCTGACTTTC,CSASNTLSGANVLTF
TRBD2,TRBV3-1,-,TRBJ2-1,TGTGCCACCTCCAAGGTGGGACTAGCGGGCCGCTACAATGAGCAGTTCTTC,CATSKVGLAGRYNEQFF
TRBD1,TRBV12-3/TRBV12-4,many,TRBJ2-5,TGTGCCAGCAGTTCACAAGGGGGCTTGGAGACCCAGTACTTC,CASSSQGGLETQYF
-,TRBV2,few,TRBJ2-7,TGTGCCAGCAGTGAAGCGGGGACCTCCTACGAGCAGTACTTC,CASSEAGTSYEQYF
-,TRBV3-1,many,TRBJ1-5,TGTGCCAGCAGCCAAGGTTCAGGGAAGAATCAGCCCCAGCATTTT,CASSQGSGKNQPQHF
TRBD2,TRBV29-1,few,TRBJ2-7,TGCAGCGTTGAAGCCCAGGCCGGGGGGATAATCTACGAGCAGTACTTC,CSVEAQAGGIIYEQYF
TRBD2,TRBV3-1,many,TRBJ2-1,TGTGCCAGCAGCCAAGTCGGGCTAGCGGGAGCCAATGAGCAGTTCTTC,CASSQVGLAGANEQFF
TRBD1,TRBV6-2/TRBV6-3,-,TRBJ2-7,TGTGCCAGCAGCCCAGGACAGGGGAATTGCTACGAGCAGTACTTC,CASSPGQGNCYEQYF
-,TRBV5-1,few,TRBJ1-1,TGCGCCAGCAGCTTGGAAGTTGAGGGCACTGAAGCTTTCTTT,CASSLEVEGTEAFF
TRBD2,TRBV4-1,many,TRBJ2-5,TGCGCCAGCAGCCAAGAACAGAGCGGGGGGCCAGGAGAGACCCAGTACTTC,CASSQEQSGGPGETQYF
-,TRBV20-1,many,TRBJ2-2,TGCAGTGCTAGAGATCTCAGATCGAACACCGGGGAGCTGTTTTTT,CSARDLRSNTGELFF
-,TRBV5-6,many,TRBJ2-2,TGTGCCAGCAGCTTCGGAGGTTTGGCCGGGGAGCTGTTTTTT,CASSFGGLAGELFF
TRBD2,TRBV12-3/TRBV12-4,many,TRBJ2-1,TGTGCCAGCAGTCTGTACCCTAGCGGGGCGACCTACAATGAGCAGTTCTTC,CASSLYPSGATYNEQFF
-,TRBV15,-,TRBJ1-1,TGTGCCACCAGCAGAGATTGGGCGGGGAACACTGAAGCTTTCTTT,CATSRDWAGNTEAFF
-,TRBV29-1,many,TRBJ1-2,TGCAGCGTTGAAGACACATCGCAGGCCGGCCGCTACACCTTC,CSVEDTSQAGRYTF
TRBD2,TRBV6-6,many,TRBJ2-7,TGTGCCAGCAGCGCTAGCGGGATTTACGAGCAGTACTTC,CASSASGIYEQYF
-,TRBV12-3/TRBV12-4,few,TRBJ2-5,TGTGCCAGCAACACCGAAGGGGAGACCCAGTACTTC,CASNTEGETQYF
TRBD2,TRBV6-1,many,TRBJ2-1,TGTGCCAGCAGTCCGTACACGGGAGGTTCTAAGAATGAGCAGTTCTTC,CASSPYTGGSKNEQFF
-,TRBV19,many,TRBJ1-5,TGTGCCAGTAAGATATCGGACGGAAGCAATCAGCCCCAGCATTTT,CASKISDGSNQPQHF
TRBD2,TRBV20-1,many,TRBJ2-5,TGCAGTGCAGCCGGGACTAACGAAGAGACCCAGTACTTC,CSAAGTNEETQYF
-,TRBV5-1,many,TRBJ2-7,TGCGCCAGCAGCTTGGCGCCCGGGGGTTATCCCTACGAGCAGTACTTC,CASSLAPGGYPYEQYF